This T cell receptor beta chain emerged from a study of blood T cell repertoires in COVID-19. About the research overall: The origin of the acute and convalescent COVID-19 samples was the United States, Italy and Spain. PBMCs, B-cell-depleted T cells, or T cells provided the cDNA or gDNA that made up the material.

Per the germline V gene, CDR1 is SGHRS and CDR2 is YFSETQ. CDR3 length: 17 residues. Trimming took off 3 bases at V and 0 bases at J, with 15 bases between the two ends. Original processing methods: By means of reference gene primer amplification, nucleated cell counts were estimated. Profiled with immunoSEQ multiplex PCR; TCRdb holds only in-frame clones, not every one. V and J calls and clone size are those listed in that table; D and trimming were worked out from the DNA. In the table there are 150,000 to 200,000 clones, around 90% of which are singletons. This receptor was identified in a man between 60 and 70 years old with acute or convalescent COVID-19. J is TRBJ1-4 and V is TRBV5-1; D is possibly TRBD1 (5 bases). Sequenced sample: peripheral blood. The CDR3 is CASSYHSPGATNEKLFF. CDR3 nucleotides: TGCGCCAGCAGCTACCACTCCCCGGGGGCAACTAATGAAAAACTGTTTTTT. Full variable domain (remainder filled in from reference TRBV5-1 and TRBJ1-4): KAGVTQTPRYLIKTRGQQVTLSCSPISGHRSVSWYQQTPGQGLQFLFEYFSETQRNKGNFPGRFSGRQFSNSRSEMNVSTLELGDSALYLCASSYHSPGATNEKLFFGSGTQLSVL.